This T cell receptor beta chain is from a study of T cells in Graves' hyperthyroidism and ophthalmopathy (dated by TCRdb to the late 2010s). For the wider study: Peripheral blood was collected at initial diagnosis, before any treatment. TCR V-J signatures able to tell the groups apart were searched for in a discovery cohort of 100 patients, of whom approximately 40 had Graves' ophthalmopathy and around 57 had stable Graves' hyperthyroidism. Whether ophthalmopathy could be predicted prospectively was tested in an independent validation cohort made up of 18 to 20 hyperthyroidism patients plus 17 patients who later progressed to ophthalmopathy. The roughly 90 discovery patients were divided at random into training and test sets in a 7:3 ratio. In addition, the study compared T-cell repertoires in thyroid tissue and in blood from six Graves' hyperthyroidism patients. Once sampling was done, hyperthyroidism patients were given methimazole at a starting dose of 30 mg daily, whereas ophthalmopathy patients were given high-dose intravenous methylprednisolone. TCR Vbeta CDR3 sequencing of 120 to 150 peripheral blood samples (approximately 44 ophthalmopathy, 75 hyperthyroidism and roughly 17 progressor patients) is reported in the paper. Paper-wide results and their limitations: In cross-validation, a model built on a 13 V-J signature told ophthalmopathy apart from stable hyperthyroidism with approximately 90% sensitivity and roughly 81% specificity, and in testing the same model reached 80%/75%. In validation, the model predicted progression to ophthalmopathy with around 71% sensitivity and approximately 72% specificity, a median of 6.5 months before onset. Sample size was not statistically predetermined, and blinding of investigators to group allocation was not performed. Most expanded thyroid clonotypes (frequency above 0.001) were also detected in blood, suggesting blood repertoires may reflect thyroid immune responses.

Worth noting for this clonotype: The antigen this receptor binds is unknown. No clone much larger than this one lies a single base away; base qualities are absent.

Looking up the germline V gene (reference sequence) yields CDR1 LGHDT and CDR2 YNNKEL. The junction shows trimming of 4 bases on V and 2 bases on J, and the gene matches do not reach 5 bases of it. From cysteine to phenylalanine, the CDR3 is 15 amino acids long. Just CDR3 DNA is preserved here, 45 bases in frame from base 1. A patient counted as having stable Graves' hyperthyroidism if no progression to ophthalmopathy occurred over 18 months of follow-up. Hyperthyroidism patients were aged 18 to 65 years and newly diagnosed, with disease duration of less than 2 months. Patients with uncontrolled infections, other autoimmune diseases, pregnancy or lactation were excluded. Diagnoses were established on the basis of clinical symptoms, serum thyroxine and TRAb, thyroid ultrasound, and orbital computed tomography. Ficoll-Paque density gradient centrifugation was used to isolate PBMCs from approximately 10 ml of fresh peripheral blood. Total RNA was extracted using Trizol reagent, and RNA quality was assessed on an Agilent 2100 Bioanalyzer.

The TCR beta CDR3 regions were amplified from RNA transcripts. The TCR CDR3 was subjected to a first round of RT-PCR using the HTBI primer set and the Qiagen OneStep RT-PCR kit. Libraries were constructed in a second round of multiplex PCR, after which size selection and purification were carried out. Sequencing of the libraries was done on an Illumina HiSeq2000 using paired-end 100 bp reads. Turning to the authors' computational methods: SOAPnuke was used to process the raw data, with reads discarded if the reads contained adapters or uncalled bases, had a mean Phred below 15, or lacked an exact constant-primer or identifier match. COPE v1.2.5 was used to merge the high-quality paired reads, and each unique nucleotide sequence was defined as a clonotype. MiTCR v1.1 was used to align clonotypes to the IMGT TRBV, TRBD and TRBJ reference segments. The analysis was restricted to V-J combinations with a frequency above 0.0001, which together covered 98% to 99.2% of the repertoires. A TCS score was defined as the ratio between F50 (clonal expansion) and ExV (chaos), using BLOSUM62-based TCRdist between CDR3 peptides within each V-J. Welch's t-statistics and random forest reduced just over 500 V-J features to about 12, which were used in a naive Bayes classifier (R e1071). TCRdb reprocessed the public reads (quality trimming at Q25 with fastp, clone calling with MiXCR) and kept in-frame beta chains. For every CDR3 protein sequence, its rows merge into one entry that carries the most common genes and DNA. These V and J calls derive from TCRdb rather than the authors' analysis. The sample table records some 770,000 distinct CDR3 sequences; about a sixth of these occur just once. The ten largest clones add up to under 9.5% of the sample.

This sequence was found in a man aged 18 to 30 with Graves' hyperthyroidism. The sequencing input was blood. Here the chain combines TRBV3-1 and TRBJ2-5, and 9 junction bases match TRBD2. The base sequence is TGTGCCAGCAGCCTCGGCGGGGGGGGACAAGAGACCCAGTACTTC. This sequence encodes CASSLGGGGQETQYF.